These 13 T cell receptor beta chains were all obtained from the same sample, sequenced in a study of PD-1 blockade in classical Hodgkin lymphoma. No patient escaped relapse after autologous stem cell transplantation, and brentuximab vedotin exposure varied. Using immunoSEQ multiplex PCR, the repertoire was profiled, and TCRdb retains in-frame clones only, with some absent. The sample lists tens of thousands of clones, just under 75% seen once, with over 12% in the top ten. Sequences were derived from peripheral blood mononuclear cells (PBMCs), sampled before the second cycle of nivolumab. These receptors came from a human donor with classical Hodgkin lymphoma.

In its sample, this clone was seen a few times. The chain links TRBV7-9 to TRBJ2-7, with 9 bases identical to TRBD1. The CDR3 is made up of 11 amino acids. Trimming at V came to 3 bases and at J to 9 bases, leaving 0 bases not matched to a gene. Germline V gene data show CDR1 as SEHNR and CDR2 as FQNEAQ (reference sequence). As DNA, the CDR3 is TGTGCCAGCAGCTTGGACAGGGGGCAGTACTTC. Protein product: CASSLDRGQYF.

The chain combines TRBV27 with TRBJ2-5; 7 bases match TRBD1. The CDR3 totals 16 residues. The junction had 11 bases not matched to a gene; V was cut back by 5 bases and J by 2 bases. Germline CDR1 reads MNHEY; CDR2 reads SMNVEV (reference sequence). The CDR3 DNA follows: TGTGCCAGCAGTATTACAGGGGCCGGACGTCAAGAGACCCAGTACTTC. Protein: CASSITGAGRQETQYF.

The V and J genes are TRBV27 and TRBJ1-1, with D perhaps matching TRBD1 (6 bases). Germline V gene data show CDR1 as MNHEY and CDR2 as SMNVEV (reference sequence). The CDR3 spans 12 residues. The V end lost 2 bases, the J end lost 5 bases, and 6 bases lay between the germline ends. The CDR3 DNA reads as TGTGCCAGCAGTTTAACAGGGACTGAAGCTTTCTTT. Amino acids: CASSLTGTEAFF.

The chain employs TRBV19 and TRBJ2-1; 8 nucleotides match TRBD2. Germline CDR1 reads LNHDA; CDR2 reads SQIVND (reference sequence). V shed 6 bases and J 9 bases; nucleotides not matched to a gene: 7. This CDR3 is 13 amino acids long. The CDR3 DNA reads TGTGCCAGTAGCACGGGACTAGTGAGTGAGCAGTTCTTC. As protein: CASSTGLVSEQFF.

A remark on this clone: A read error may be the cause here, since a much bigger clone is one base away. The chain uses TRBV27 and TRBJ2-7, with a possible D match to TRBD2 (6 bases). V lost 7 bases and J 0 bases, leaving 10 bases between the germline ends. Germline V gene data show CDR1 as MNHEY and CDR2 as SMNVEV (reference sequence). The length of the CDR3 is 13 residues. The CDR3 region has the DNA TGTGCCAGCACGGTAGCGGACTCCTACGAGCAGTACTTC. Its translation: CASTVADSYEQYF.

This chain uses TRBV13 with TRBJ2-7; D is possibly TRBD1 (6 bases). This CDR3 has 12 amino acids. V was pared by 4 bases and J by 6 bases, with 10 bases between. Germline assignment: CDR1 PRHDT and CDR2 FYEKMQ (reference sequence). CDR3 amino acids: CASSSTGFEQYF. CDR3 sequence (DNA): TGTGCCAGCAGCTCTACAGGGTTCGAGCAGTACTTC.

Worth noting for this clone: The junction shows a germline mismatch at one end, possibly a read error. This chain connects TRBV11-2 to TRBJ2-5; no reliable D call. The length of the CDR3 is 12 residues. Per the germline V gene, CDR1 is SGHAT and CDR2 is FQNNGV. Written as DNA, the CDR3 is TGTGCCAGCAGCTTAGATATAAGGGTCTCGGACTTC. Protein: CASSLDIRVSDF. The full variable domain, in which reference TRBV11-2 and TRBJ2-5 provide the parts outside the CDR3, is EAGVAQSPRYKIIEKRQSVAFWCNPISGHATLYWYQQILGQGPKLLIQFQNNGVVDDSQLPKDRFSAERLKGVDSTLKIQPAKLEDSAVYLCASSLDIRVSDFGPGTRLLVL.

The CDR3 loop is CASSSRDLNQPQHF. The CDR3 DNA follows: TGTGCCAGCAGCTCCAGGGACCTTAATCAGCCCCAGCATTTT. V gene TRBV7-8 combines with J gene TRBJ1-5, with a weak D call TRBD1 (5 bases). Trimming stripped 4 bases from V and 4 bases from J, with 11 bases between. This CDR3 region has 14 residues. CDR1 is SGHVS and CDR2 is FQNEAQ in the germline V gene.

This chain connects TRBV27 to TRBJ1-2, with TRBD1 identical over 10 bases. CDR1 and CDR2 from the germline V gene are MNHEY and SMNVEV (reference sequence). The CDR3 sequence is 16 residues long. J was trimmed by 4 bases and V by 7 bases; bases with no gene match: 12. In DNA form, the CDR3 reads TGTGCCAGCAAGGGACAGGGGAATGTTCGGTCCTATGGCTACACCTTC. Translating it yields CASKGQGNVRSYGYTF.

Comment on this clone: A read error may produce the germline difference seen at one junction end. The chain carries TRBV2 and TRBJ2-4; 8 nucleotides agree with TRBD1. The CDR3 extends over 16 amino acids. CDR1 is SNHLY, CDR2 FYNNEI, per germline. The CDR3 nucleotides read TGTGCCAGCAGCGAAGGGACAGGATTGGGCAAAAACATTCAGTACTTC. It is translated as CASSEGTGLGKNIQYF.

The chain joins TRBV7-2 to TRBJ2-5; TRBD1 agrees at 8 bases. The J call may be faulty, since TRBJ2-7 better matches the DNA end. Germline CDR1 and CDR2: SGHTA and FQGNSA. This CDR3 is built from 15 residues. The DNA for the CDR3 is TGTGCCAGCAGCCCGTGGACAGGGAGAGACTACGAGCAGTACTTC. It codes for CASSPWTGRDYEQYF.

V usage is TRBV27 and J usage is TRBJ2-7, with TRBD2 identical over 14 bases. V trimming: 9 bases; J trimming: 1 base; junction bases outside the gene matches: 2. Germline V gives CDR1 MNHEY, CDR2 SMNVEV (reference sequence). The CDR3 is made up of 14 amino acids. CDR3 sequence: CASRTSGGSYEQYF. In nucleotides, the CDR3 is TGTGCCAGTCGGACTAGCGGGGGGTCCTACGAGCAGTACTTC.

This chain connects TRBV2 to TRBJ1-6; no clear D gene. This CDR3 has 15 amino acids. V lost 7 bases to trimming and J lost 0 bases, with 10 bases between them. Germline assignment: CDR1 SNHLY and CDR2 FYNNEI. For the CDR3, the DNA is TGTGCCAGCACCCCGGGGAGCTCCTATAATTCACCCCTCCACTTT. Protein: CASTPGSSYNSPLHF. Full variable domain (outside the CDR3, taken from reference TRBV2 and TRBJ1-6): EPEVTQTPSHQVTQMGQEVILRCVPISNHLYFYWYRQILGQKVEFLVSFYNNEISEKSEIFDDQFSVERPDGSNFTLKIRSTKLEDSAMYFCASTPGSSYNSPLHFGNGTRLTVT.